The 10 T cell receptor beta chains below all came from one sample that was sequenced in a study of T cell repertoires and Cas9 in healthy adults. Sequencing used immunoSEQ multiplex PCR; TCRdb keeps in-frame clones, though not all of them. The data contain roughly 23,000 clones, about 90% of them singletons. Source material: CD4+ effector T cells (CD127+, CD25-, CD137-, CD154-) from PBMCs; culture status not recorded. The receptor set was obtained from a human donor in good health.

The gene calls are TRBV28 and TRBJ2-5; TRBD1 matches at 9 bases. The DNA end is more similar to TRBJ2-7, so the J call may be wrong. There are 15 residues in the CDR3. CDR1 and CDR2 (germline): MDHEN, SYDVKM. The CDR3 protein is CASSFRDRALHEQYF. The CDR3 region has the DNA TGTGCCAGCAGTTTCCGGGACAGGGCTCTCCACGAGCAGTACTTC.

The rearrangement links TRBV29-1 to TRBJ2-3, with a possible D match to TRBD2 (5 bases). This CDR3 is 12 amino acids long. Germline V gene data show CDR1 as SQVTM and CDR2 as ANQGSEA. V was cut by 2 bases and J by 4 bases, with 7 bases left in between. The CDR3 reads CSVESGSDTQYF. The CDR3 nucleotides read TGCAGCGTTGAAAGCGGCTCAGATACGCAGTATTTT.

V usage is TRBV5-1 and J usage is TRBJ1-2; 7 bases map to TRBD1. The V and J ends lost 0 bases and 8 bases, in that order; junction bases with no gene match: 10. CDR1 is SGHRS, CDR2 YFSETQ, per germline. There are 15 residues in the CDR3. In DNA, the CDR3 is TGCGCCAGCAGCTTGGAGGGGGCTTCGCTATGGGGCTACACCTTC. This encodes CASSLEGASLWGYTF.

V is TRBV2 and J is TRBJ2-1; 9 positions agree with TRBD2. The CDR3 totals 15 residues. V shed 3 bases, J shed 7 bases, and the junction held 7 bases outside the gene matches. The germline V gene encodes CDR1 SNHLY and CDR2 FYNNEI. CDR3 loop: CASSDGGRAGNEQFF. The CDR3 region has the DNA TGTGCCAGCAGTGACGGCGGGAGGGCCGGGAATGAGCAGTTCTTC.

The chain recombines TRBV30 with TRBJ2-7, with no clear D. Germline V lookup: CDR1 GTSNPN, CDR2 SVGIG (reference sequence). Trimming left V 5 bases short and J 7 bases short, with 18 bases between. CDR3 length: 13 residues. The CDR3 bases are TGTGCCTGGTCAGTCGGGCCTCGAAGGGAGCAGTACTTC. Its protein product is CAWSVGPRREQYF.

The CDR3 is CASSSPTQGIGTGELFF. CDR3 bases: TGTGCCAGCAGCTCGCCGACACAGGGGATAGGCACCGGGGAGCTGTTTTTT. The gene calls are TRBV5-4 and TRBJ2-2, with 7 bases aligning to TRBD1. Per the germline V gene, CDR1 is SGHNT and CDR2 is YYREEE (reference sequence). After removal of 3 bases from V and 4 bases from J, the junction contained 12 bases not matched to a gene. CDR3 length equals 17 residues.

This chain connects TRBV9 to TRBJ2-2; possible D gene TRBD1, 8 bases. CDR1 is SGDLS and CDR2 is YYNGEE in the germline V gene. The CDR3 loop spans 16 amino acids. V was pared by 3 bases and J by 5 bases, with 17 bases between. In DNA, the CDR3 is TGTGCCAGCAGCGGAATACTACAGGGGGGGACCGGGGAGCTGTTTTTT. Translation: CASSGILQGGTGELFF.

The J gene is TRBJ1-2, the V gene TRBV30; 7 bases fit TRBD1. CDR1 is GTSNPN, CDR2 SVGIG, per germline (reference sequence). This CDR3 is 14 amino acids long. Trimming at V came to 4 bases and at J to 5 bases, leaving 10 bases not matched to a gene. As DNA, the CDR3 is TGTGCCTGGAATAGGAACAGGGGTGGGTATGGCTACACCTTC. The encoded protein is CAWNRNRGGYGYTF.

The chain employs TRBV11-3 and TRBJ2-7; 7 positions match TRBD2. With 5 bases clipped from V and 0 bases from J, the junction kept 7 bases outside the gene matches. The CDR3 is made up of 15 amino acids. CDR1 and CDR2 (germline): SGHNT, YENEEA. In nucleotides, the CDR3 is TGTGCCAGCAGCCCCCTGGGCGGGAGCTCCTACGAGCAGTACTTC. This codes for CASSPLGGSSYEQYF.

The chain recombines TRBV28 with TRBJ1-2, with no clear D. The V end lost 3 bases, the J end lost 3 bases, and 5 bases lay between the germline ends. The germline V gene has CDR1 MDHEN and CDR2 SYDVKM. This CDR3 contains 12 residues. The CDR3 DNA is TGTGCCAGCAGTTTTTCTTACTATGGCTACACCTTC. It encodes CASSFSYYGYTF.